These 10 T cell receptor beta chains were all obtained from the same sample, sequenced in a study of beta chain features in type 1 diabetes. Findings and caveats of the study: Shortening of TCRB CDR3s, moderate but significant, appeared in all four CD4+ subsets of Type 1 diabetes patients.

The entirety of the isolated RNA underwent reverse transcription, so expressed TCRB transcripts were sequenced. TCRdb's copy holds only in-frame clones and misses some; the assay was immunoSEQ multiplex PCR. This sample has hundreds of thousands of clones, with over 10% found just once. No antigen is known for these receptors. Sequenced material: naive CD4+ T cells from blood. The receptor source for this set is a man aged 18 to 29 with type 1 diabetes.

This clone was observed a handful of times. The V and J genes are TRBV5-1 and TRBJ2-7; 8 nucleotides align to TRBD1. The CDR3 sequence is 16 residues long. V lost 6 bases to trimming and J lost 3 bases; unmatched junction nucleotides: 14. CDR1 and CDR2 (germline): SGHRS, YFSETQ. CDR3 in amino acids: CASNLDSTGVVYEQYF. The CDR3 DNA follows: TGCGCCAGCAACCTAGACTCGACAGGGGTAGTCTACGAGCAGTACTTC.

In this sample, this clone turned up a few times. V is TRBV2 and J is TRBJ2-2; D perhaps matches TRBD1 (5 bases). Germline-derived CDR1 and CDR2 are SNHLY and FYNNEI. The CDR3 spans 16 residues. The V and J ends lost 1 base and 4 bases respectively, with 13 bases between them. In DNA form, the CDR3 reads TGTGCCAGCAGTGAAGAGGGTCCAGGGCGCACCGGGGAGCTGTTTTTT. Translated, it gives CASSEEGPGRTGELFF.

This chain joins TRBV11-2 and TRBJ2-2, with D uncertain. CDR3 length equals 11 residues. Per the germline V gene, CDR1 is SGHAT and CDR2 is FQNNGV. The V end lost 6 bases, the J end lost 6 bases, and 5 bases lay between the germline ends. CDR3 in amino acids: CASRVAGELFF. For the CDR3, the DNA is TGTGCCAGCAGGGTGGCCGGGGAGCTGTTTTTT.

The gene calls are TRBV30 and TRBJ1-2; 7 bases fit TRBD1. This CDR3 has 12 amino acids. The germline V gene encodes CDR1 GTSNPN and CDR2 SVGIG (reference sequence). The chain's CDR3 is CAEGGLNYGYTF. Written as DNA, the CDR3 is TGTGCTGAAGGGGGCCTGAACTATGGCTACACCTTC.

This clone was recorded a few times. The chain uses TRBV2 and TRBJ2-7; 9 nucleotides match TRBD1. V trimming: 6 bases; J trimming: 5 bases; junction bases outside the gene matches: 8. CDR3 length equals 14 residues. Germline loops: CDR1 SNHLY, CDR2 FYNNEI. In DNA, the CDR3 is TGTGCCAGCAGCGCAACAGGGGGCGCAGACGAGCAGTACTTC. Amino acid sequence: CASSATGGADEQYF.

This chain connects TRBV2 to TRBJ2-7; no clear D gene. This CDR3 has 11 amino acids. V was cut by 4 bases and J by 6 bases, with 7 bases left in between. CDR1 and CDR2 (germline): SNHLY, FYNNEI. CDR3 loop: CASSVTLEQYF. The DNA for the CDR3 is TGTGCCAGCAGTGTAACACTCGAGCAGTACTTC.

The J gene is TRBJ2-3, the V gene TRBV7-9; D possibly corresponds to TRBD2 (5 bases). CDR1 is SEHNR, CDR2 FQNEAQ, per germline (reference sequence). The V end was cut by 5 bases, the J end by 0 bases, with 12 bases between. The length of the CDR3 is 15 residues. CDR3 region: CASSPGVSSTDTQYF. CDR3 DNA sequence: TGTGCCAGCAGCCCCGGGGTCTCTAGCACAGATACGCAGTATTTT.

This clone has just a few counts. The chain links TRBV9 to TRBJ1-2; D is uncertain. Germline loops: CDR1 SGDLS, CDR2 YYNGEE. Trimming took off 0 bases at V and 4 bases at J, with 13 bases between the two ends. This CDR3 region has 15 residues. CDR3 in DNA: TGTGCCAGCAGCGTAGAGTTCCCGGAACTCTATGGCTACACCTTC. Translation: CASSVEFPELYGYTF.

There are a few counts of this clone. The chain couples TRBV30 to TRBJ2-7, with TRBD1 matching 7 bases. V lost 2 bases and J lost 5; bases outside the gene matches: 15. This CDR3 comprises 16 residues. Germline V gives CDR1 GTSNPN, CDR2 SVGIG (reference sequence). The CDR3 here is CAWSRPPTGVSDEQYF. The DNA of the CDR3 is TGTGCCTGGAGTCGACCGCCCACAGGGGTGAGCGACGAGCAGTACTTC.

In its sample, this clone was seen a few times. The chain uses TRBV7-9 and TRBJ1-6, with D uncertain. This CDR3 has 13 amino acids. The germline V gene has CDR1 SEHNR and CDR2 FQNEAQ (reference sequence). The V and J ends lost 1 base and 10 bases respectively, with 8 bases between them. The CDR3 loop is CASSLGEKSPLHF. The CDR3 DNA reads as TGTGCCAGCAGCTTAGGTGAGAAATCACCCCTCCACTTT.